The 11 T cell receptor beta chains presented below share a single source sample, sequenced in a study of cytomegalovirus exposure and HLA in healthy donors. Use of 60 Vbeta and 13 Jbeta primers characterized the PCR. Generated by immunoSEQ multiplex PCR, the TCRdb table keeps only in-frame clones and is missing some. The sample includes some 170,000 clones, about 79% of them seen just once. Sequencing input: PBMCs. The receptors shown here come from a middle-aged man in good health and CMV-seropositive.

This rearrangement joins TRBV2 to TRBJ2-2; 11 bases are a match to TRBD2. The CDR3 sequence is 16 residues long. V trimming: 4 bases; J trimming: 4 bases; junction bases outside the gene matches: 5. Germline V gives CDR1 SNHLY, CDR2 FYNNEI. The CDR3 DNA is TGTGCCAGCAGTGCGACTAGCGGGATAATCACCGGGGAGCTGTTTTTT. It codes for CASSATSGIITGELFF.

The chain is built from TRBV5-1 and TRBJ2-5; no definite D call. The germline V gene encodes CDR1 SGHRS and CDR2 YFSETQ. The CDR3 totals 13 residues. V was trimmed by 2 bases and J by 3 bases, leaving 8 bases between them. The DNA of the CDR3 is TGCGCCAGCAGCTTAGGCGGAAAAGAGACCCAGTACTTC. Translating gives CASSLGGKETQYF. Full variable domain (rest looked up from reference TRBV5-1 and TRBJ2-5): KAGVTQTPRYLIKTRGQQVTLSCSPISGHRSVSWYQQTPGQGLQFLFEYFSETQRNKGNFPGRFSGRQFSNSRSEMNVSTLELGDSALYLCASSLGGKETQYFGPGTRLLVL.

The rearrangement links TRBV6-6 to TRBJ2-5; no firm D call. The J call may not be correct, given that the DNA end is closer to TRBJ2-7. This CDR3 contains 11 residues. Per the germline V gene, CDR1 is MNHNY and CDR2 is SVGAGI (reference sequence). CDR3 loop: CASSKTDEQYF. CDR3 in DNA: TGTGCCAGCAGCAAAACAGACGAGCAGTACTTC.

J is TRBJ1-1 and V is TRBV7-2; D perhaps matches TRBD1 (5 bases). The CDR3 extends over 14 amino acids. V lost 4 bases and J 7 bases, leaving 16 bases between the germline ends. Germline assignment: CDR1 SGHTA and CDR2 FQGNSA. The CDR3 loop is CASSSDSSRVEAFF. CDR3 DNA: TGTGCCAGCAGCTCTGACAGCTCTAGGGTTGAAGCTTTCTTT.

The V and J genes are TRBV28 and TRBJ2-2; TRBD1 agrees at 7 bases. The CDR3 runs 15 residues. Germline V gene lookup returns CDR1 MDHEN and CDR2 SYDVKM. V shed 6 bases and J 0 bases; nucleotides not matched to a gene: 4. For the CDR3, the DNA is TGTGCCAGCAGACCGGGGACAGCGAACACCGGGGAGCTGTTTTTT. The encoded protein is CASRPGTANTGELFF.

The chain has TRBV7-3 and TRBJ2-2; 10 bases fit TRBD1. J lost 10 bases, V lost 5 bases, and 7 bases had no gene match. The CDR3 contains 14 residues. Looked up from germline, CDR1 is SGHTA and CDR2 is FQGTGA. The CDR3 DNA sequence: TGTGCCAGCAGCAGCGGGACAGGGGACGCGGAGCTGTTTTTT. This translates into CASSSGTGDAELFF.

The chain couples TRBV6-1 to TRBJ2-4; 9 nucleotides match TRBD2. CDR1 is MNHNS, CDR2 SASEGT, per germline. Germline trimming cut 4 bases from V and 12 bases from J; bases unmatched to any gene: 19. This CDR3 is built from 17 residues. The CDR3 region is CASSVLAGEGSSDSQYF. DNA for the CDR3: TGTGCCAGCAGTGTTTTAGCGGGGGAGGGGTCTTCTGACAGTCAGTACTTC.

A few counts support this clone. This chain joins TRBV19 and TRBJ1-5; D gene uncertain. Deletions cut 6 bases from V and 3 bases from J, with 15 bases between. Germline assignment: CDR1 LNHDA and CDR2 SQIVND (reference sequence). The CDR3 has 15 residues. The CDR3 region has the DNA TGTGCCAGTAGACACCGAACCCGGGACAATCAGCCCCAGCATTTT. Protein: CASRHRTRDNQPQHF.

The rearrangement joins TRBV11-3 to TRBJ2-7, with D possibly matching TRBD2 (5 bases). Germline V CDR1 and CDR2: SGHNT, YENEEA. V lost 5 bases and J lost 6, with 20 bases in between. The CDR3 covers 15 residues. DNA for the CDR3: TGTGCCAGCAGCCCCACGGGGTCCCCCGCACGCGAGCAGTACTTC. It is translated as CASSPTGSPAREQYF.

This clone was found a few times. The chain's CDR3 is CASSKGTSGKGETQYF. The CDR3 coding sequence is TGTGCCAGCAGCAAAGGGACTAGCGGGAAAGGAGAGACCCAGTACTTC. V is TRBV5-8 and J is TRBJ2-5; 13 bases align to TRBD2. There are 16 residues in the CDR3. Germline values: CDR1 SGHTS, CDR2 YDEGEE. The V segment lost 4 bases and the J segment 4 bases; nucleotides outside the gene matches: 7.

The V gene is TRBV4-2, the J gene TRBJ2-6, with TRBD1 identical over 7 bases. This CDR3 comprises 18 residues. V was clipped by 3 bases and J by 1 base; unmatched bases: 9. From germline, CDR1 is LGHNA and CDR2 YNFKEQ. The CDR3 coding sequence is TGTGCCAGCAGCCAGCCGGGACAGAAAACTTCTGGGGCCAACGTCCTGACTTTC. Its translation is CASSQPGQKTSGANVLTF.